These 9 T cell receptor beta chains share one sample of origin, sequenced in a study of blood T cell repertoires in COVID-19. TCRdb keeps only in-frame clones here, not all; method: immunoSEQ multiplex PCR. The sample records tens of thousands of clones, 70% to 85% being singletons. Sequenced material: peripheral blood. Receptors were obtained from a woman aged 80 or older with active or convalescent COVID-19.

DNA for the CDR3: TGTGCCAGCTCACAAACAGCCTACGAGCAGTACTTC. Translation gives CASSQTAYEQYF. The chain couples TRBV18 to TRBJ2-7; D is unclear. Trimming removed 4 bases from V and 2 bases from J, with 6 bases in between. The V gene's germline CDR1 is KGHSH and CDR2 LQKENI. CDR3 length: 12 residues.

The chain carries TRBV19 and TRBJ2-7; tentatively, D is TRBD1 (6 bases). CDR1 is LNHDA, CDR2 SQIVND, per germline (reference sequence). This CDR3 is 13 amino acids long. With 5 bases removed from V and 2 bases from J, the gap between germline ends came to 10 bases. In nucleotides, the CDR3 is TGTGCCAGTAGTCACGGGACACCCTACGAGCAGTACTTC. Its translation is CASSHGTPYEQYF.

The chain employs TRBV6-6 and TRBJ2-3; TRBD1 matches at 10 bases. Germline loops: CDR1 MNHNY, CDR2 SVGAGI (reference sequence). The V gene end was trimmed by 5 bases and the J gene end by 6 bases; junction bases not matched to a gene: 8. CDR3 length: 15 residues. For the CDR3, the DNA is TGTGCCAGCAGTACCGGGACAGGGGAGCCGGATACGCAGTATTTT. This translates into CASSTGTGEPDTQYF.

The chain has TRBV5-8 and TRBJ1-1; 7 nucleotides match TRBD1. CDR3 length: 14 amino acids. CDR1 SGHTS and CDR2 YDEGEE come from the germline V gene. V was pared by 3 bases and J by 0 bases, with 2 bases of the junction left unmatched. The CDR3, as DNA: TGTGCCAGCAGCTGGGGACAGTTGAACACTGAAGCTTTCTTT. Residues: CASSWGQLNTEAFF.

V is TRBV7-3 and J is TRBJ2-6, with a possible D match to TRBD1 (6 bases). Germline V gene lookup returns CDR1 SGHTA and CDR2 FQGTGA. The CDR3 covers 15 residues. Trimming removed 5 bases from V and 8 bases from J, with 16 bases in between. CDR3 bases: TGTGCCAGCAGCCCCGGCAGGGGCCCAACCAACGTCCTGACTTTC. Encoded protein: CASSPGRGPTNVLTF. The whole variable domain, filled in from reference TRBV7-3 and TRBJ2-6, reads GAGVSQTPSNKVTEKGKYVELRCDPISGHTALYWYRQSLGQGPEFLIYFQGTGAADDSGLPNDRFFAVRPEGSVSTLKIQRTERGDSAVYLCASSPGRGPTNVLTFGAGSRLTVL.

The V gene is TRBV5-1, the J gene TRBJ2-7; D possibly corresponds to TRBD2 (6 bases). The CDR3 totals 15 residues. V was pared by 3 bases and J by 0 bases, with 13 bases between. Germline CDR1 is SGHRS and CDR2 is YFSETQ. DNA of the CDR3: TGCGCCAGCAGCTCCGGATGGGGGGACTCCTACGAGCAGTACTTC. This translates into CASSSGWGDSYEQYF.

The chain carries TRBV28 and TRBJ1-2; 7 bases agree with TRBD1. The CDR3 length is 14 residues. CDR1 and CDR2 from the germline V gene are MDHEN and SYDVKM. V was pared by 6 bases and J by 10 bases, with 14 bases of the junction left unmatched. CDR3 sequence (DNA): TGTGCCAGCAGGACGAGGACAGGAGGTTGGGTCTACACCTTC. It is translated as CASRTRTGGWVYTF.

The gene calls are TRBV14 and TRBJ1-3, with TRBD1 matching 9 bases. CDR3 size: 17 residues. Trimming cost V 2 bases and J 0 bases; bases outside gene matches: 5. Germline CDR1 and CDR2: SGHDN and FVKESK. In DNA, the CDR3 is TGTGCCAGCAGCCAAAGGGGGACAGGGTACTCTGGAAACACCATATATTTT. This sequence encodes CASSQRGTGYSGNTIYF.

V usage is TRBV7-9 and J usage is TRBJ2-1; D possibly corresponds to TRBD2 (6 bases). Germline V gene sequence: CDR1 SEHNR, CDR2 FQNEAQ (reference sequence). Trimming stripped 6 bases from V and 9 bases from J, with 18 bases between. The CDR3 consists of 14 residues. CDR3 protein: CASSKMEGWAEQFF. The CDR3 nucleotides are TGTGCCAGCAGTAAAATGGAGGGGTGGGCTGAGCAGTTCTTC.